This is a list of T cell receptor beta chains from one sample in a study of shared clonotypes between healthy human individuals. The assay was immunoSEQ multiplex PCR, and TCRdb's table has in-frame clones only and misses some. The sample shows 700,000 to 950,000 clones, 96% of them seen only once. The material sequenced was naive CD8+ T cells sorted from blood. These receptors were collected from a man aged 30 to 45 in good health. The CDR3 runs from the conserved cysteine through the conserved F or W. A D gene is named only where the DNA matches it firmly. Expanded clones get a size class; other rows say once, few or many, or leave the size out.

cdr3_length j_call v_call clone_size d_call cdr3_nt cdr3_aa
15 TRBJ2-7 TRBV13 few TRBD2 TGTGCCAGCAGCTCTGGGACTAGCGGGAGGTACGAGCAGTACTTC CASSSGTSGRYEQYF
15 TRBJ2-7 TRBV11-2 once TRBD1 TGTGCCAGCAGCTCGGGACAGGGTTTTCGGTACGAGCAGTACTTC CASSSGQGFRYEQYF
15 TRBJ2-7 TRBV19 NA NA TGTGCCAGTAGTGAAGGCGGGACCTTCTCCTACGAGCAGTACTTC CASSEGGTFSYEQYF
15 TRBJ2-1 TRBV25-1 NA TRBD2 TGTGCCAGCAGTGAGGCCACTAGCGGGAGGGGTGAGCAGTTCTTC CASSEATSGRGEQFF
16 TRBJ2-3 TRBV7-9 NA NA TGTGCCAGCAGCCCCTCCTCTGGCAGAAGCACAGATACGCAGTATTTT CASSPSSGRSTDTQYF
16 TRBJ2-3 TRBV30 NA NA TGTGCCTGGAGTGTAGGAATCGGGGCCCTCACAGATACGCAGTATTTT CAWSVGIGALTDTQYF
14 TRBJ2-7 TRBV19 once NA TGTGCCAGTAGTATAGAGCCAGGGTTCGACGAGCAGTACTTC CASSIEPGFDEQYF
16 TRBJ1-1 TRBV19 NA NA TGTGCCAGTAGTACCGTACCCCTCGGACACGACCCTGAAGCTTTCTTT CASSTVPLGHDPEAFF
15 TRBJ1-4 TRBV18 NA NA TGTGCCAGCTCACCAAAGGTCCCGGGCCCTGAAAAACTGTTTTTT CASSPKVPGPEKLFF
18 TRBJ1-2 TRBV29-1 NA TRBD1 TGCAGCGTTGGAATAAGGGGAGAAGAGGGGACAGTAGATTATGGCTACACCTTC CSVGIRGEEGTVDYGYTF
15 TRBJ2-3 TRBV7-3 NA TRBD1 TGTGCCAGCAGCTTAACAGGGGGCGGGACAGATACGCAGTATTTT CASSLTGGGTDTQYF
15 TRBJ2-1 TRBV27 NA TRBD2 TGTGCCAGCAGTTTATTACTAGCGGGAGACAATGAGCAGTTCTTC CASSLLLAGDNEQFF
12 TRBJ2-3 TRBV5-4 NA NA TGTGCCAGCAGCCAACTCCGAGATACGCAGTATTTT CASSQLRDTQYF
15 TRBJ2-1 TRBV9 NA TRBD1 TGTGCCAGCAGCGAGACAGGGAGCTCCTACAATGAGCAGTTCTTC CASSETGSSYNEQFF
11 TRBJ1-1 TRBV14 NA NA TGTGCCAGCAGCCGTGACACTGAAGCTTTCTTT CASSRDTEAFF
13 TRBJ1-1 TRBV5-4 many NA TGTGCCAGCAGCTTGGTGGGGAGCACTGAAGCTTTCTTT CASSLVGSTEAFF
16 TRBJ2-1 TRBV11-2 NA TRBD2 TGTGCCAGCAGCCTTGAAGCGGGAGGCCTAAACAATGAGCAGTTCTTC CASSLEAGGLNNEQFF
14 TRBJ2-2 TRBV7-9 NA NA TGTGCCAGCAGCTTCCTAGCCGGGCCCGGGGAGCTGTTTTTT CASSFLAGPGELFF
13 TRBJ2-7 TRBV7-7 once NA TGTGCTAGCAGCCCGGGGGTCCTCTACGAGCAGTACTTC CASSPGVLYEQYF
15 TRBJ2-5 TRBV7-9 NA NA TGTGCCAGCAGCTCCCACCCCGAGAGGCAAGAGACCCAGTACTTC CASSSHPERQETQYF
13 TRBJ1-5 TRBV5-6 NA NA TGTGCCAGCAGCTTGGAGGGCCGTCAGCCCCAGCATTTT CASSLEGRQPQHF
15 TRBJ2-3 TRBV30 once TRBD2 TGTGCCTGGAGTACACTAGCGGGAGATACAGATACGCAGTATTTT CAWSTLAGDTDTQYF
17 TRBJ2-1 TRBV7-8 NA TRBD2 TGTGCCAGCAGCTTAGTTTGGGAGGGGAGCTCCTACAATGAGCAGTTCTTC CASSLVWEGSSYNEQFF
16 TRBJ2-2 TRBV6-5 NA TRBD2 TGTGCCAGCAGTTACTCCAGCGGGAGCTTCTCCGGGGAGCTGTTTTTT CASSYSSGSFSGELFF
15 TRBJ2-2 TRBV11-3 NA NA TGTGCCAGCAGCGACCGCGACAGCAACACCGGGGAGCTGTTTTTT CASSDRDSNTGELFF
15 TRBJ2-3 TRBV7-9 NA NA TGTGCCAGCAGCTTAGGACTAGATAGGACAGATACGCAGTATTTT CASSLGLDRTDTQYF
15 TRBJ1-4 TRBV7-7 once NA TGTGCCAGCAGCTTCTCAAGGCAGGGGACTGAAAAACTGTTTTTT CASSFSRQGTEKLFF
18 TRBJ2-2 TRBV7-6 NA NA TGTGCCAGCAGCTTCTCCCAATCGGGGGAATCGAACACCGGGGAGCTGTTTTTT CASSFSQSGESNTGELFF
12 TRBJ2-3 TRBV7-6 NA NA TGTGCCAGCACCACCAGTCCAGATACGCAGTATTTT CASTTSPDTQYF
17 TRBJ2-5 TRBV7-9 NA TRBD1 TGTGCCAGCAGCTTGGACGTTTGGGACAGGGACCAAGAGACCCAGTACTTC CASSLDVWDRDQETQYF
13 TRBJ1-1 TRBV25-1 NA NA TGTGCCAGCAGTGTGGCAGGAAAGACTGAAGCTTTCTTT CASSVAGKTEAFF
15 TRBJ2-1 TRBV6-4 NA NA TGTGCCAGCAGTAGCGGAATCGGTCTGTACAATGAGCAGTTCTTC CASSSGIGLYNEQFF
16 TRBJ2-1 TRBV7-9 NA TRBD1 TGTGCCAGCAGCCAGGAATGGGACAGCTCCTACAATGAGCAGTTCTTC CASSQEWDSSYNEQFF
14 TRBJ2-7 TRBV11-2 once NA TGTGCCAGCAGCTTAATTCTGATCAGCTACGAGCAGTACTTC CASSLILISYEQYF
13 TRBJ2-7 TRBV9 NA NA TGTGCCAGCAGCCCCCGGGCGCAGAACGAGCAGTACTTC CASSPRAQNEQYF
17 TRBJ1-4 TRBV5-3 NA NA TGTGCCAGAAGCTTGGCTAGACCATGGGGACCGAATGAAAAACTGTTTTTT CARSLARPWGPNEKLFF
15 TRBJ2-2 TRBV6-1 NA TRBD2 TGTGCCAGCAGTGAGGCTAGCGGAGCCAGGGGGGAGCTGTTTTTT CASSEASGARGELFF
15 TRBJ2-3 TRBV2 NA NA TGTGCCAGCAGTGAGGGACACCACAGCACAGATACGCAGTATTTT CASSEGHHSTDTQYF
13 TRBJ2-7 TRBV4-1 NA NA TGCGCCAGCAGCCAAGTTGACGTAGTCGAGCAGTACTTC CASSQVDVVEQYF
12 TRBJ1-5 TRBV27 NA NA TGTGCCAGCAAACAGGGTGGTCAGCCCCAGCATTTT CASKQGGQPQHF
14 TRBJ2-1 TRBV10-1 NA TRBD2 TGCGCCAGCAGTTCGGGGGGTGGTGGGAATGAGCAGTTCTTC CASSSGGGGNEQFF
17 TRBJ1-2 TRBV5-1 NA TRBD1 TGCGCCAGCAGCCACCGGGACAGGGGGCGGATTAACTATGGCTACACCTTC CASSHRDRGRINYGYTF
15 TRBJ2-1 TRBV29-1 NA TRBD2 TGCAGCGTTGAAGGGACTAGCGGACGGTACAATGAGCAGTTCTTC CSVEGTSGRYNEQFF
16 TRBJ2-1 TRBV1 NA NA TGCACCAGCAGCCAGGCCGGGACTAGCGGCTACAATGAGCAGTTCTTC CTSSQAGTSGYNEQFF
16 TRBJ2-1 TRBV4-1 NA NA TGCGCCAGCAGCCAAGAATCCGGCCTCAATGCGGATGAGCAGTTCTTC CASSQESGLNADEQFF
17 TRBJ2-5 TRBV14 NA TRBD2 TGTGCCAGCAGCCGATTCCTAGCGGGAGGGTTGTTGGAGACCCAGTACTTC CASSRFLAGGLLETQYF
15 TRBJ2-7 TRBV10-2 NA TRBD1 TGCGCCAGCAGTCAGACCCCCAGGGGGCGAAACGAGCAGTACTTC CASSQTPRGRNEQYF
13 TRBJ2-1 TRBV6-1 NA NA TGTGCTACCGCGGGGACAGACTACAATGAGCAGTTCTTC CATAGTDYNEQFF
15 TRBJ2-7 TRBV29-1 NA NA TGCAGCGTCGAAGGAACGGGTATTAGGCCCTACGAGCAGTACTTC CSVEGTGIRPYEQYF
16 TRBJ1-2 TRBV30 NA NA TGTGCCTGGAGTGGCCCGGGGTGTGAATGTGGCTATGGCTACACCTTC CAWSGPGCECGYGYTF